This TCR beta chain was found in a study of T cell changes during pregnancy in multiple sclerosis. Germline values: CDR1 SGHTA, CDR2 FQGTGA. V was clipped by 5 bases and J by 10 bases; unmatched bases: 11. This CDR3 contains 17 residues. Assay: immunoSEQ multiplex PCR; the TCRdb copy retains only in-frame clones and omits some. The profile shows some 38,000 clones, approximately 91% of them singletons. This clonotype was obtained from a female donor in good health, enrolled as a control in a pregnancy study. The chain carries TRBV7-3 and TRBJ2-1; TRBD2 agrees at 16 bases. Sequences were derived from CD4+ T cells from peripheral blood mononuclear cells, sampled in the third trimester of pregnancy. The CDR3 DNA follows: TGTGCCAGCAGCCATCCCGGGACTAGCGGGAGGGCCGAGGAGCAGTTCTTC. Its translation is CASSHPGTSGRAEEQFF.